This T cell receptor beta chain was recovered during a study of blood T cells in healthy people across ages. The second PCR ran roughly 7 to 12 cycles with a sample-barcoded 5' primer and J-beta primers. TCRdb processed the 5' RACE reads anew with MiXCR; each CDR3 protein has one entry. The top ten hold 22% of the sample, which has 700,000 to 950,000 distinct CDR3 sequences, roughly 64% seen once. Between the trimmed V and J ends, which lost 4 bases and 14 bases, there was a span of 15 bases. This CDR3 region has 12 residues. The material sequenced was blood. The TCR was taken from a man aged 30-40 years in good health. The chain couples TRBV12-3 or TRBV12-4 to TRBJ2-4, with D possibly called TRBD1 or TRBD2 (6 bases each). The CDR3 sequence: CASSSQGRGEYF. CDR3 in DNA: TGTGCCAGCAGTTCACAGGGTAGGGGGGAGTACTTC.